The 22 T cell receptor beta chains below come from one sample, sequenced in a study of OX40 agonist ivuxolimab in advanced cancers. Using immunoSEQ multiplex PCR, the repertoire was profiled, and TCRdb retains in-frame clones only, with some absent. The sample records 60,000 to 85,000 clones, over 75% being singletons. The specimen comprised CD4+ or CD8+ T cells sorted from blood, sampled in a trial of the OX40 agonist ivuxolimab. The receptors stem from an adult with an advanced solid tumor such as melanoma, head and neck, liver or kidney cancer.

The genes are TRBV6-6 and TRBJ1-2; 7 bases are shared with TRBD1. The junction had 14 bases not matched to a gene; V was cut back by 10 bases and J by 6 bases. The CDR3 totals 14 residues. Germline V gene sequence: CDR1 MNHNY, CDR2 SVGAGI (reference sequence). In nucleotides, the CDR3 is TGTGCCACCCAGTTACGAGCAGGGGGGAATGGCTACACCTTC. Translated: CATQLRAGGNGYTF.

The chain has TRBV5-5 and TRBJ1-1; perhaps TRBD1 as D (5 bases). Germline V gene lookup returns CDR1 SGHKS and CDR2 YYEKEE (reference sequence). The germline V and J ends were trimmed by 4 bases and 7 bases, with 17 bases remaining between them. The CDR3 is 14 residues long. CDR3 DNA sequence: TGTGCCAGCAGCCCAATGACCGGGACCGTTGAAGCTTTCTTT. Translating it yields CASSPMTGTVEAFF. The complete variable domain, with remaining parts taken from reference TRBV5-5 and TRBJ1-1, reads DAGVTQSPTHLIKTRGQQVTLRCSPISGHKSVSWYQQVLGQGPQFIFQYYEKEERGRGNFPDRFSARQFPNYSSELNVNALLLGDSALYLCASSPMTGTVEAFFGQGTRLTVV.

This clone was observed once. The chain joins TRBV7-2 to TRBJ2-2, with a possible D match to TRBD2 (6 bases). V lost 7 bases to trimming and J lost 4 bases, with 22 bases between them. CDR1 is SGHTA, CDR2 FQGNSA, per germline. The CDR3 contains 17 residues. In DNA, the CDR3 is TGTGCCAGCACGGTGGCGGGGTACAATAGGGGCACCGGGGAGCTGTTTTTT. Protein: CASTVAGYNRGTGELFF.

The chain has TRBV7-8 and TRBJ1-2; D may be TRBD1 (5 bases). Germline V lookup: CDR1 SGHVS, CDR2 FQNEAQ. The V end was cut by 0 bases, the J end by 0 bases, with 14 bases between. CDR3 length: 17 residues. CDR3 protein: CASSLAPDSTSNYGYTF. CDR3 in DNA: TGTGCCAGCAGCTTAGCGCCTGACAGCACCTCTAACTATGGCTACACCTTC.

This chain connects TRBV30 to TRBJ1-4; 7 bases agree with TRBD1. This CDR3 region has 13 residues. In germline, CDR1 is GTSNPN, CDR2 SVGIG (reference sequence). V dropped 2 bases and J dropped 8; count of bases not matched to a gene: 5. This chain's CDR3 is CAWSRQGREKLFF. CDR3 DNA: TGTGCCTGGAGTAGACAGGGCCGGGAAAAACTGTTTTTT.

The chain combines TRBV10-2 with TRBJ2-3, with D possibly TRBD1 on 7 matching bases. CDR3 length: 16 residues. Trimming left V 4 bases short and J 11 bases short, with 25 bases between. Germline CDR1 and CDR2: WSHSY and SAAADI. CDR3 sequence (DNA): TGCGCCAGCAGTGCCCTTTTCGGGACTGCGCAGGGGGAGCAGTATTTT. Translated: CASSALFGTAQGEQYF.

The chain couples TRBV7-9 to TRBJ2-1; 9 bases align to TRBD2. CDR1 is SEHNR, CDR2 FQNEAQ, per germline (reference sequence). Germline trimming cut 5 bases from V and 3 bases from J; bases unmatched to any gene: 8. The CDR3 sequence is 16 residues long. The DNA for the CDR3 is TGTGCCAGCAGCCAGCTAGCGGGGCAAATCTACAATGAGCAGTTCTTC. Its translation: CASSQLAGQIYNEQFF.

This clone was recorded only once. One end of the junction does not line up with germline, which may come from a read error. V gene TRBV4-2 combines with J gene TRBJ1-1; D unresolved. There are 15 residues in the CDR3. CDR1 is LGHNA and CDR2 is YNFKEQ in the germline V gene. CDR3 sequence (DNA): TGTGCCAGCAGCCAAGTGGCGGGAATAAGCCCTGACGCTTTCTTT. Its translation is CASSQVAGISPDAFF.

This chain links TRBV6-1 with TRBJ1-1; D call uncertain. The CDR3 totals 13 residues. Trimming took off 6 bases at V and 0 bases at J, with 8 bases between the two ends. Germline assignment: CDR1 MNHNS and CDR2 SASEGT. The CDR3 DNA reads TGTGCCAGCAGATCACAGCTGAACACTGAAGCTTTCTTT. Its translation: CASRSQLNTEAFF.

The chain's CDR3 is CASSLAQGAGQPQHF. CDR3 DNA sequence: TGTGCCAGCAGTCTCGCACAGGGGGCAGGTCAGCCCCAGCATTTT. This chain links TRBV5-5 with TRBJ1-5; 9 nucleotides agree with TRBD1. This CDR3 is 15 amino acids long. Germline V gene lookup returns CDR1 SGHKS and CDR2 YYEKEE (reference sequence). J gave up 6 bases and V 5 bases, and 9 bases lay outside the gene matches. The complete variable domain, with remaining parts taken from reference TRBV5-5 and TRBJ1-5, reads DAGVTQSPTHLIKTRGQQVTLRCSPISGHKSVSWYQQVLGQGPQFIFQYYEKEERGRGNFPDRFSARQFPNYSSELNVNALLLGDSALYLCASSLAQGAGQPQHFGDGTRLSIL.

The chain is built from TRBV7-9 and TRBJ2-2, with D possibly called TRBD1 or TRBD2 (5 bases each). V lost 6 bases to trimming and J lost 6 bases, with 23 bases between them. CDR1 is SEHNR and CDR2 is FQNEAQ in the germline V gene (reference sequence). The CDR3 totals 17 residues. Here the CDR3 reads CASRSEGRLGFSGELFF. CDR3 bases: TGTGCCAGCAGATCAGAGGGACGCCTTGGATTCTCCGGGGAGCTGTTTTTT.

This chain joins TRBV27 and TRBJ2-1; TRBD1 aligns across 8 bases. J gave up 6 bases and V 3 bases, and 7 bases lay outside the gene matches. The CDR3 consists of 15 residues. Germline CDR1 and CDR2: MNHEY and SMNVEV (reference sequence). The DNA for the CDR3 is TGTGCCAGCAGTTTTCGCGACAGGGGAGGCAATGAGCAGTTCTTC. Translated: CASSFRDRGGNEQFF.

A single count supports this clone. The chain links TRBV11-2 to TRBJ2-2; 11 nucleotides align to TRBD2. Germline lookup yields CDR1 SGHAT and CDR2 FQNNGV. V lost 4 bases to trimming and J lost 6 bases; unmatched junction nucleotides: 7. The CDR3 is 16 amino acids. CDR3 bases: TGTGCCAGCAGCTCGAGACTAGCGGGAACGGCCGGGGAGCTGTTTTTT. It translates to CASSSRLAGTAGELFF.

Written as DNA, the CDR3 is TGTGCCAGCAGCTTAGTCGAAGCGAACACCGGGGAGCTGTTTTTT. Protein sequence: CASSLVEANTGELFF. This sequence joins TRBV13 and TRBJ2-2, with D uncertain. V lost 1 base and J 0 bases, leaving 6 bases between the germline ends. This CDR3 comprises 15 residues. Germline CDR1 is PRHDT and CDR2 is FYEKMQ (reference sequence).

This clone came up a few times. The chain links TRBV27 to TRBJ2-3; a weak D match, TRBD2 (6 bases). The V end was cut by 7 bases, the J end by 3 bases, with 11 bases between. The CDR3 consists of 13 residues. The germline V gene has CDR1 MNHEY and CDR2 SMNVEV (reference sequence). The CDR3 sequence is CASIQGGTDTQYF. The CDR3 nucleotides read TGTGCCAGCATTCAAGGAGGGACAGATACGCAGTATTTT.

This clone appeared once. The rearrangement links TRBV28 to TRBJ1-5; unclear D gene. The germline V gene encodes CDR1 MDHEN and CDR2 SYDVKM. The V end was cut by 4 bases, the J end by 6 bases, with 16 bases between. The CDR3 extends over 15 amino acids. The CDR3 is CASSSQSRHLQPQHF. The CDR3 nucleotides read TGTGCCAGCAGTTCCCAGTCTCGACACCTTCAGCCCCAGCATTTT.

The J gene is TRBJ2-3, the V gene TRBV6-5; a weak D match, TRBD2 (6 bases). The V gene lost 3 bases and the J gene lost 4 bases, with 11 bases spanning the gap. Germline V gives CDR1 MNHEY, CDR2 SVGAGI. The CDR3 is made up of 14 amino acids. CDR3 bases: TGTGCCAGCAGTTATGAAACGGGGGCAGATACGCAGTATTTT. It codes for CASSYETGADTQYF.

This rearrangement joins TRBV7-9 to TRBJ2-3; a weak D match, TRBD2 (7 bases). V was pared by 1 base and J by 5 bases, with 19 bases between. CDR1 is SEHNR, CDR2 FQNEAQ, per germline (reference sequence). The CDR3 totals 17 residues. CDR3 sequence reads: CASSLDGFRGAGDTQYF. The CDR3 DNA is TGTGCCAGCAGCTTAGATGGGTTCCGGGGGGCAGGAGATACGCAGTATTTT.

V gene TRBV5-1 combines with J gene TRBJ2-7, with no clear D. The CDR3 sequence is 14 residues long. Germline assignment: CDR1 SGHRS and CDR2 YFSETQ. The V end lost 0 bases, the J end lost 4 bases, and 11 bases lay between the germline ends. CDR3 in amino acids: CASSLDLMGYEQYF. Here the CDR3 DNA reads TGCGCCAGCAGCTTGGACCTGATGGGGTACGAGCAGTACTTC.

The V call is TRBV5-4, the J call TRBJ2-5; 12 bases fit TRBD2. V shed 4 bases, J shed 4 bases, and the junction held 8 bases outside the gene matches. Germline V gene data show CDR1 as SGHNT and CDR2 as YYREEE (reference sequence). The CDR3 extends over 16 amino acids. The chain's CDR3 is CASSLTSGGRGETQYF. The CDR3 region has the DNA TGTGCCAGCAGCCTGACTAGCGGGGGAAGGGGAGAGACCCAGTACTTC.

V and J are TRBV7-9 and TRBJ2-1; 7 nucleotides line up with TRBD1. There are 15 residues in the CDR3. Germline values: CDR1 SEHNR, CDR2 FQNEAQ (reference sequence). The J segment lost 9 bases and the V segment lost 5 bases, leaving 13 bases of the junction unmatched. Here the CDR3 reads CASSKPRGTEIEQFF. DNA for the CDR3: TGTGCCAGCAGCAAACCGAGGGGGACAGAGATTGAGCAGTTCTTC.

V gene TRBV5-1 combines with J gene TRBJ2-5; D is undetermined. Trimming cost V 1 base and J 0 bases, with 1 base left between them. The CDR3 sequence is 12 residues long. CDR1 is SGHRS and CDR2 is YFSETQ in the germline V gene. The chain's CDR3 is CASSLNQETQYF. In nucleotides, the CDR3 is TGCGCCAGCAGCTTGAACCAAGAGACCCAGTACTTC.